The entry below gives a single T cell receptor beta chain sequence along with its context. Generated by immunoSEQ multiplex PCR, the TCRdb table keeps only in-frame clones and is missing some. The sample holds tens of thousands of clones, over 80% seen once. This record comes from a study of OX40 agonist ivuxolimab in advanced cancers. CDR1 and CDR2 from the germline V gene are SGHVS and FQNEAQ. The CDR3 totals 14 residues. V lost 3 bases and J lost 0, with 8 bases in between. The sequence came from an adult with an advanced solid tumor such as melanoma, head and neck, liver or kidney cancer. Sequences were derived from CD4+ or CD8+ T cells sorted from blood, sampled in a trial of the OX40 agonist ivuxolimab. This rearrangement joins TRBV7-8 to TRBJ1-1; D is undetermined. Here the CDR3 reads CASSLNPMNTEAFF. CDR3 in DNA: TGTGCCAGCAGCTTGAACCCGATGAACACTGAAGCTTTCTTT.